A selection of T cell receptor beta chains follows, all from one sample in a study of tumour-infiltrating T cells in Burkitt lymphoma. Data came from immunoSEQ multiplex PCR; TCRdb stores just in-frame clones and leaves some out. The sample consists of approximately 46,000 clones, around 30% of them appearing once. Sequencing was performed on tumor tissue. Receptors originate from a human donor with Burkitt lymphoma. Both conserved end residues are part of each CDR3. The order of the fields is J gene, D gene, V gene, clone size, CDR3 protein, CDR3 DNA. The D gene is left open where the match is weak. Some rows have no size entry. The others give once, few or many, or a class for an expanded clone.

TRBJ2-1 | - | TRBV2 | few | CARGLGAYNEQFF | TGTGCCAGGGGGCTTGGTGCCTACAATGAGCAGTTCTTC
TRBJ2-7 | - | TRBV4-2 | - | CASSQAAAGGSYEQYF | TGTGCCAGCAGCCAAGCCGCGGCAGGGGGGTCCTACGAGCAGTACTTC
TRBJ2-1 | TRBD2 | TRBV7-2 | - | CASSLFRGGRYNEQFF | TGTGCCAGCAGCCTATTTCGGGGGGGCCGCTACAATGAGCAGTTCTTC
TRBJ1-1 | - | TRBV5-4 | - | CASSETGTTFF | TGTGCCAGCTCAGAGACAGGAACTACTTTCTTT
TRBJ2-7 | TRBD1 | TRBV4-3 | - | CASSQGDRGYAEQYF | TGCGCCAGCAGCCAGGGTGACAGGGGGTATGCAGAGCAGTACTTC
TRBJ2-3 | - | TRBV11-2 | - | CASSFSGGTDTQYF | TGTGCCAGCAGCTTCTCGGGGGGCACAGATACGCAGTATTTT
TRBJ1-2 | TRBD1 | TRBV2 | few | CASSSGQGGGYTF | TGTGCCAGCAGTTCAGGACAGGGAGGTGGCTACACCTTC
TRBJ2-7 | - | TRBV15 | few | CATSRELVSTWEQYF | TGTGCCACCAGCAGAGAGCTGGTCTCGACTTGGGAGCAGTACTTC
TRBJ2-7 | - | TRBV6-1 | - | CASSETQSEQYF | TGTGCCAGCAGTGAGACTCAGAGCGAGCAGTACTTC
TRBJ2-3 | - | TRBV7-2 | - | CASSSVALVGDTQYF | TGTGCCAGCAGCTCCGTGGCGCTTGTAGGCGATACGCAGTATTTT
TRBJ2-7 | - | TRBV7-9 | - | CASSLRTGPSYEQYF | TGTGCCAGCAGCTTACGGACGGGGCCCTCCTACGAGCAGTACTTC